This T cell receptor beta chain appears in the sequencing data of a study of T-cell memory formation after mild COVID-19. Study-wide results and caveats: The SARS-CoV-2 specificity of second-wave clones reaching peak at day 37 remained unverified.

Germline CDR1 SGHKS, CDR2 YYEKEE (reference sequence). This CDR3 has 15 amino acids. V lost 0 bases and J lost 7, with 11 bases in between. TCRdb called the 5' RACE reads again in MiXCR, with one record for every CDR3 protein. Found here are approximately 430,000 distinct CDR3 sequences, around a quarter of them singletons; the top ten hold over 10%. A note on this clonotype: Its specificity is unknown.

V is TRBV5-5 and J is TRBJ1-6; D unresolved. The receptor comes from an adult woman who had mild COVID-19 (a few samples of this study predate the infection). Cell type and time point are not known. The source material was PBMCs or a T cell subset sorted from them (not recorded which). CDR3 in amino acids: CASSLDRVTNSPLHF. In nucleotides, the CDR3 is TGTGCCAGCAGCTTGGATCGGGTAACCAATTCACCCCTCCACTTT.